This T cell receptor beta chain stems from a study of OX40 agonist ivuxolimab in advanced cancers. TCRdb keeps only in-frame clones here, not all; method: immunoSEQ multiplex PCR. The sample consists of about 90,000 clones, roughly 91% of them appearing once. This CDR3 has 13 residues. V gave up 5 bases and J gave up 0 bases, with 5 bases separating them. Germline CDR1 reads MNHEY; CDR2 reads SVGAGI. The sequence was collected from an adult with an advanced solid tumor such as melanoma, head and neck, liver or kidney cancer. This chain links TRBV6-5 with TRBJ1-3; D gene unclear. The sample here was CD4+ or CD8+ T cells sorted from blood, taken in a trial of the OX40 agonist ivuxolimab. Written as DNA, the CDR3 is TGTGCCAGCAGTGAAACCTCTGGAAACACCATATATTTT. Its protein product is CASSETSGNTIYF.